The T cell receptor beta chain described here comes from a study of TIL therapy for anti-PD-1-resistant metastatic lung cancer. Overall study context: Tumors carried a median about 1.5 non-synonymous mutations per megabase.

A remark on this clone: What it binds is unknown.

Trimming left V 1 base short and J 5 bases short, with 21 bases between. CDR1 and CDR2 from the germline V gene are SGHAT and FQNNGV. The CDR3 has 17 residues. The study, taken as a whole, reports: Compared with baseline intratumoral T cells, expanded TIL cultures were more clonal and less diverse (around 5.9% vs 31%). The cohort had more treatment-naive, never-smoker and oncogene-addicted patients than typical.

The immunoSEQ assay was v3. The protocol was immunoSEQ multiplex PCR, while the TCRdb copy is restricted to in-frame clones and leaves out a portion. This sample has about 100,000 clones; about three fifths occur once, and the top ten carry about 10%. Time point here: pre-treatment sample, taken before nivolumab and TIL therapy. Pleural nodules or supraclavicular lymph nodes made up most of the excised metastases sampled. The source was tumor tissue, collected at baseline. The chain couples TRBV11-2 to TRBJ2-7, with TRBD1 as a possible D gene (6 bases). This sequence was found in a person aged 25-80 years with non-small cell lung cancer. Here the CDR3 DNA reads TGTGCCAGCAGCTTAGTAGGAACGGGACAAGGTAGGGACGAGCAGTACTTC. Translation: CASSLVGTGQGRDEQYF.